One sample yielded the 18 T cell receptor beta chains listed below, sequenced in a study of regulatory T cells in long-lasting Graves disease. Arm-PCR of CDR3 regions with iRepertoire HTBI primers generated TCR beta libraries. TCRdb re-called the multiplex PCR reads through MiXCR, storing one row per CDR3 protein. The table includes fewer than 400,000 distinct CDR3 sequences, around 20% detected once. Specified time point: persistent/refractory GD, antithyroid drugs over 5 years with positive TRAb. PBMCs were the source of the RNA used for TCR sequencing. The sequencing here drew on peripheral blood mononuclear cells (PBMCs), taken when the disease was refractory, from a patient treated with antithyroid drugs. All receptors derive from a female donor with Graves disease.

The table lists this clonotype with a few counts. Likely a read error: the CDR3 ends without its conserved phenylalanine or tryptophan. The J gene is TRBJ2-7, the V gene TRBV11-2; 8 bases map to TRBD1. This CDR3 has 14 residues. CDR1 SGHAT and CDR2 FQNNGV come from the germline V gene. V was pared by 0 bases and J by 5 bases, with 3 bases of the junction left unmatched. The DNA of the CDR3 is TGTGCCAGCAGCTTAGAGCGGACAGGGAACGAGCAGTACCTC. The encoded protein is CASSLERTGNEQYL.

This clonotype was recorded at least ten times. The V gene is TRBV28, the J gene TRBJ2-5; 14 bases align to TRBD2. J gave up 2 bases and V 10 bases, and 12 bases lay outside the gene matches. Germline V gene sequence: CDR1 MDHEN, CDR2 SYDVKM. CDR3 length equals 17 residues. DNA for the CDR3: TGTGCCACCTTAGCGACTAGCGGGAGGGCCCGGCAAGAGACCCAGTACTTC. Translating gives CATLATSGRARQETQYF.

This clonotype was observed at least ten times. V and J are TRBV11-3 and TRBJ1-1, with D perhaps matching TRBD1 (5 bases). The CDR3 is made up of 15 amino acids. The V gene's germline CDR1 is SGHNT and CDR2 YENEEA. With 5 bases removed from V and 1 base from J, the gap between germline ends came to 14 bases. The CDR3 sequence: CASSPWGSRNTEAFF. CDR3 coding DNA: TGTGCCAGCAGCCCCTGGGGCAGTCGGAACACTGAAGCTTTCTTT. The variable domain in full, with the rest retrieved from reference TRBV11-3 and TRBJ1-1, is EAGVVQSPRYKIIEKKQPVAFWCNPISGHNTLYWYLQNLGQGPELLIRYENEEAVDDSQLPKDRFSAERLKGVDSTLKIQPAELGDSAVYLCASSPWGSRNTEAFFGQGTRLTVV.

This clonotype was seen many times. The chain uses TRBV12-3 or TRBV12-4 and TRBJ2-7; D is possibly TRBD1 or TRBD2 (5 bases each). The CDR3 contains 13 residues. The V end lost 2 bases, the J end lost 6 bases, and 11 bases lay between the germline ends. The CDR3 is CASSLIGTSEQYF. In nucleotides, the CDR3 is TGTGCCAGCAGTTTAATAGGGACCAGCGAGCAGTACTTC.

There are a few counts of this clonotype. This chain links TRBV27 with TRBJ2-2; no reliable D call. V dropped 2 bases and J dropped 5 bases, with 15 bases sitting between them. Germline CDR1 MNHEY, CDR2 SMNVEV (reference sequence). The CDR3 runs to 16 residues. CDR3 region: CASSLPNTPRTGELFF. CDR3 nucleotide sequence: TGTGCCAGCAGTTTACCCAATACCCCCCGGACCGGGGAGCTGTTTTTT.

This clonotype was counted only a few times. V and J are TRBV11-2 and TRBJ1-2, with D maybe TRBD1 (6 bases). The ends were cut back, 6 bases at V and 1 base at J, with 18 bases in the middle. In germline, CDR1 is SGHAT, CDR2 FQNNGV. CDR3 length: 16 amino acids. Here the CDR3 reads CASSHYRDKNNYGYTF. The CDR3 DNA is TGTGCCAGCAGTCACTACCGGGACAAGAATAACTATGGCTACACCTTC.

Comment on this clonotype: This sequence may be a read error, since a much larger clone differs from it by one base. V gene TRBV29-1 combines with J gene TRBJ2-5, with 7 bases fitting TRBD1. CDR1 SQVTM and CDR2 ANQGSEA come from the germline V gene. J gave up 9 bases and V 7 bases, and 8 bases lay outside the gene matches. The CDR3 extends over 11 amino acids. The CDR3 here is CSGRQGEAQYF. CDR3 nucleotide sequence: TGCAGCGGGAGACAGGGTGAGGCCCAGTACTTC.

The CDR3 region has the DNA TGTGCCACCAGTGGTGACAGGGTCTCTGGGGCCAACGTCCTGACTTTC. Amino acids: CATSGDRVSGANVLTF. The rearrangement uses TRBV24-1 and TRBJ2-6, with 7 bases fitting TRBD1. The length of the CDR3 is 16 residues. Germline V gene data show CDR1 as KGHDR and CDR2 as SFDVKD. V lost 5 bases, J lost 0 bases, and 3 bases stayed unmatched.

The table lists this clonotype with many counts. The chain recombines TRBV6-2 or TRBV6-3 with TRBJ2-7; 12 bases match TRBD2. This CDR3 has 15 residues. Germline CDR1 and CDR2: MNHEY and SVGEGT. V was clipped by 2 bases and J by 7 bases; unmatched bases: 6. The CDR3 is CASSYKTSGGREQYF. The CDR3 region has the DNA TGTGCCAGCAGTTACAAGACTAGCGGGGGACGAGAGCAGTACTTC.

The chain uses TRBV28 and TRBJ2-1; a possible D gene is TRBD2 (5 bases). V lost 6 bases, J lost 7 bases, and 19 bases lay in between. Germline loops: CDR1 MDHEN, CDR2 SYDVKM. The CDR3 length is 15 residues. The DNA for the CDR3 is TGTGCCAGCAGCCGCCCAGCTGCGACGGGGAATGAGCAGTTCTTC. As protein: CASSRPAATGNEQFF. Based on the CDR3 plus reference TRBV28 and TRBJ2-1, the full variable domain is DVKVTQSSRYLVKRTGEKVFLECVQDMDHENMFWYRQDPGLGLRLIYFSYDVKMKEKGDIPEGYSVSREKKERFSLILESASTNQTSMYLCASSRPAATGNEQFFGPGTRLTVL.

This clonotype was observed at least ten times. The chain has TRBV12-3 or TRBV12-4 and TRBJ2-2; TRBD1 matches 9 bases. The CDR3 loop spans 16 amino acids. The V gene end was trimmed by 6 bases and the J gene end by 4 bases; junction bases not matched to a gene: 9. CDR3 residues: CASRRTGGAATGELFF. CDR3 bases: TGTGCCAGCAGACGAACAGGGGGCGCGGCCACCGGGGAGCTGTTTTTT.

This clonotype was detected a few times. This chain joins TRBV5-1 and TRBJ2-5; D perhaps matches TRBD2 (5 bases). The J call may be incorrect, as the DNA end agrees better with TRBJ2-7. The CDR3 is made up of 14 amino acids. Germline V CDR1 and CDR2: SGHRS, YFSETQ. The CDR3 loop reads CASSFEGRGSEQYF. CDR3 bases: TGCGCCAGCAGCTTTGAGGGTCGAGGGAGCGAGCAGTACTTC.

This chain connects TRBV5-5 to TRBJ2-5, with 10 bases identical to TRBD2. The CDR3 covers 17 residues. Germline trimming cut 3 bases from V and 5 bases from J; bases unmatched to any gene: 13. Germline CDR1 reads SGHKS; CDR2 reads YYEKEE (reference sequence). The chain's CDR3 is CASSSASGAGGPETQYF. The CDR3 bases are TGTGCCAGCAGCTCGGCCTCGGGAGCGGGGGGGCCGGAGACCCAGTACTTC. Full variable domain (remainder filled in from reference TRBV5-5 and TRBJ2-5): DAGVTQSPTHLIKTRGQQVTLRCSPISGHKSVSWYQQVLGQGPQFIFQYYEKEERGRGNFPDRFSARQFPNYSSELNVNALLLGDSALYLCASSSASGAGGPETQYFGPGTRLLVL.

The gene calls are TRBV2 and TRBJ2-3; 8 bases align to TRBD2. V lost 6 bases and J lost 7; bases outside the gene matches: 12. The V gene's germline CDR1 is SNHLY and CDR2 FYNNEI. The CDR3 sequence is 15 residues long. CDR3 region: CASSDGTSGVNTQYF. In DNA, the CDR3 is TGTGCCAGCAGCGACGGGACTAGTGGGGTCAATACGCAGTATTTT.

This clonotype was counted a few times. The chain joins TRBV12-5 to TRBJ2-1; D might be TRBD2 (6 bases). The germline CDR1 and CDR2 sequences are LGHNT and FRNRAP. The germline V and J ends were trimmed by 7 bases and 2 bases, with 15 bases remaining between them. This CDR3 spans 15 amino acids. CDR3 DNA: TGTGCTAGTGCCCGCCTCCCTAGCGCCTACAATGAGCAGTTCTTC. Translating it yields CASARLPSAYNEQFF.

This clonotype was detected only a few times. The rearrangement uses TRBV6-1 and TRBJ1-1, with D perhaps TRBD1 (5 bases). The CDR3 runs to 16 residues. Germline values: CDR1 MNHNS, CDR2 SASEGT. Trimming left V 2 bases short and J 0 bases short, with 13 bases between. Here the CDR3 reads CASSEHPGLLNTEAFF. DNA for the CDR3: TGTGCCAGCAGTGAACACCCGGGACTCTTGAACACTGAAGCTTTCTTT.

This clonotype was found many times. The chain employs TRBV28 and TRBJ2-7; 9 nucleotides match TRBD1. Germline trimming cut 5 bases from V and 1 base from J; bases unmatched to any gene: 6. The CDR3 spans 15 residues. Germline V gene data show CDR1 as MDHEN and CDR2 as SYDVKM. CDR3 DNA sequence: TGTGCCAGCAGTCCCCGGGACAGGGAGTCCTACGAGCAGTACTTC. This translates into CASSPRDRESYEQYF. Together with reference TRBV28 and TRBJ2-7, the CDR3 gives the full variable domain: DVKVTQSSRYLVKRTGEKVFLECVQDMDHENMFWYRQDPGLGLRLIYFSYDVKMKEKGDIPEGYSVSREKKERFSLILESASTNQTSMYLCASSPRDRESYEQYFGPGTRLTVT.

This clonotype turned up a few times. J is TRBJ2-5 and V is TRBV3-1; D is unresolved. V lost 0 bases, J lost 5 bases, and 4 bases lay in between. Germline V CDR1 and CDR2: LGHDT, YNNKEL (reference sequence). CDR3 length: 12 residues. CDR3 sequence reads: CASSQDLETQYF. The CDR3 DNA reads TGTGCCAGCAGCCAAGATCTGGAGACCCAGTACTTC.